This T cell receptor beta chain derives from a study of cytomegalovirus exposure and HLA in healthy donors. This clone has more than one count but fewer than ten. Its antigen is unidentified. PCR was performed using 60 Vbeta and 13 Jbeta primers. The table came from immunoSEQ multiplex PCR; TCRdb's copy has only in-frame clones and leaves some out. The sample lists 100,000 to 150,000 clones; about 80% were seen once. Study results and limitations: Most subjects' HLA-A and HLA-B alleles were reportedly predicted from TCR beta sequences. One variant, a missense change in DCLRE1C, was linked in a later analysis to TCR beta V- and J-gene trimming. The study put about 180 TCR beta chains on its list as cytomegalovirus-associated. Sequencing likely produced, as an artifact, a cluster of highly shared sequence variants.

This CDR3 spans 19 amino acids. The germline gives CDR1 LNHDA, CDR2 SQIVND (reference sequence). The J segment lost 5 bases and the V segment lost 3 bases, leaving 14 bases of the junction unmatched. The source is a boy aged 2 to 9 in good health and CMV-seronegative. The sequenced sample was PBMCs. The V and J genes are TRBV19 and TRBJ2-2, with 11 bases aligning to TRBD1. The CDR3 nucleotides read TGTGCCAGTAGTATTGGGGCCCTAAGCGGGACAGGGGGAACCGGGGAGCTGTTTTTT. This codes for CASSIGALSGTGGTGELFF.